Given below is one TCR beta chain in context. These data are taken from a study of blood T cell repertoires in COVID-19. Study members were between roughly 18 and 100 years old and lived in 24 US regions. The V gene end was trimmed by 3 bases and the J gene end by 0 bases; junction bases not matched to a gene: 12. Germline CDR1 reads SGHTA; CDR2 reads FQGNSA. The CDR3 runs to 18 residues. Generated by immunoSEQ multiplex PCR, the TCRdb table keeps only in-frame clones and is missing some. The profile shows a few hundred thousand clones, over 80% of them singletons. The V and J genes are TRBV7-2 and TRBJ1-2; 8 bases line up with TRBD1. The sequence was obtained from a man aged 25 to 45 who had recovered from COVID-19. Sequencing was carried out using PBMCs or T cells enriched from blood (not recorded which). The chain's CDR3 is CASSFPGTGLRANYGYTF. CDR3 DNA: TGTGCCAGCAGCTTCCCCGGGACAGGCCTTCGGGCTAACTATGGCTACACCTTC.